This T cell receptor beta chain appears in the sequencing data of a study of cytomegalovirus exposure and HLA in healthy donors. Study conclusions and caveats: CMV serostatus was the only recorded immune exposure for donors.

About this clone: What it binds is unknown.

Primers included in the PCR were 60 Vbeta and 13 Jbeta primers. This table comes from immunoSEQ multiplex PCR, and its TCRdb copy is limited to in-frame clones, with some not included. The table shows tens of thousands of clones, with 60% to 80% occurring only once. Sequencing was carried out using PBMCs. The sequence came from a man aged 40-50 years in good health and CMV-seronegative.

This CDR3 reads CASSQDPDRGRSQHF. The CDR3 coding sequence is TGCGCCAGCAGCCAAGACCCTGACAGGGGCCGGTCCCAGCATTTT. The J gene is TRBJ1-5, the V gene TRBV4-1, with 8 nucleotides matching TRBD1. Germline V gene data show CDR1 as MGHRA and CDR2 as YSYEKL. The CDR3 totals 15 residues. After removal of 0 bases from V and 11 bases from J, the junction contained 9 bases not matched to a gene.